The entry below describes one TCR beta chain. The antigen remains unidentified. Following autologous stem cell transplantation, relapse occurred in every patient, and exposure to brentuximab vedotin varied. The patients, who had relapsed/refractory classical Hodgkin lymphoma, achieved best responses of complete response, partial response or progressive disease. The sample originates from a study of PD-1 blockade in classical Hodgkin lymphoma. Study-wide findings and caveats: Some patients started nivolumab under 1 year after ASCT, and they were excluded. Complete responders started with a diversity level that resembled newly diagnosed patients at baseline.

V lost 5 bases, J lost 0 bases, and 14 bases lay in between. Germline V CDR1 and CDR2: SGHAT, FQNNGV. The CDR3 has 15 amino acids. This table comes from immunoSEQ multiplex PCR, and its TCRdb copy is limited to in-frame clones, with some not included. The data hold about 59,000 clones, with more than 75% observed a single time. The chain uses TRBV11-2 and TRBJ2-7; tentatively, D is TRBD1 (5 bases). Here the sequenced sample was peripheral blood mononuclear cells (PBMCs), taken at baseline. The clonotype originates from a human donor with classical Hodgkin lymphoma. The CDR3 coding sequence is TGTGCCAGCAGCCCAGGGCAGGCCCTCTCCTACGAGCAGTACTTC. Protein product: CASSPGQALSYEQYF.